This is a list of T cell receptor beta chains from one sample in a study of long-term antiretroviral therapy in people with HIV. Libraries were prepared by immunoSEQ multiplex PCR; TCRdb keeps only in-frame clonotypes and omits some of them. The sample lists around 35,000 clones, over 70% occurring once. The sample in question was unsorted PBMCs, obtained 3.1 years after starting antiretroviral therapy. The receptors derive from a woman aged 45-60 years with HIV. Both conserved end residues are part of each CDR3. A D gene is named only where the DNA matches it firmly. Where a row states a size, it is once, few, many or the class of an expanded clone; other rows omit it.

abundance: .; v_gene: TRBV19; d_gene: .; j_gene: TRBJ1-1; CDR3nt: TGTGCCAGTAGTATGAACGACCTATCGAACACTGAAGCTTTCTTT; CDR3aa: CASSMNDLSNTEAFF
abundance: .; v_gene: TRBV7-9; d_gene: .; j_gene: TRBJ2-4; CDR3nt: TGTGCCAGCAGCCCGACAGAGATCAAAAACATTCAGTACTTC; CDR3aa: CASSPTEIKNIQYF
abundance: .; v_gene: TRBV2; d_gene: TRBD1; j_gene: TRBJ1-3; CDR3nt: TGTGCCAGCAGTTTTTCGGGACAGGGTTCTGGAAACACCATATATTTT; CDR3aa: CASSFSGQGSGNTIYF
abundance: few; v_gene: TRBV9; d_gene: .; j_gene: TRBJ1-2; CDR3nt: TGTGCCAGCAGCGCTACAGGGTTGGGATATGGCTACACCTTC; CDR3aa: CASSATGLGYGYTF
abundance: .; v_gene: TRBV15; d_gene: .; j_gene: TRBJ2-2; CDR3nt: TGTGCCACCAGCTCCCCACGGGGATCCGGGGAGCTGTTTTTT; CDR3aa: CATSSPRGSGELFF
abundance: .; v_gene: TRBV27; d_gene: TRBD1; j_gene: TRBJ1-1; CDR3nt: TGTGCCAGCACCGACAGGGGTGGCACTGAAGCTTTCTTT; CDR3aa: CASTDRGGTEAFF
abundance: .; v_gene: TRBV2; d_gene: .; j_gene: TRBJ1-4; CDR3nt: TGTGCCAGCAGTGAATCCCAGGGGCGGACTAATGAAAAACTGTTTTTT; CDR3aa: CASSESQGRTNEKLFF
abundance: .; v_gene: TRBV18; d_gene: .; j_gene: TRBJ1-5; CDR3nt: TGTGCCAGCTCACCATCCTCTTCGGGGGGCAATCAGCCCCAGCATTTT; CDR3aa: CASSPSSSGGNQPQHF
abundance: .; v_gene: TRBV9; d_gene: .; j_gene: TRBJ1-4; CDR3nt: TGTGCCAGCAGCGTAGGAGGAGGGGGTAATGAAAAACTGTTTTTT; CDR3aa: CASSVGGGGNEKLFF
abundance: few; v_gene: TRBV29-1; d_gene: .; j_gene: TRBJ1-3; CDR3nt: TGCAGCGTTGAGACGGGACTCCTATCTGGAAACACCATATATTTT; CDR3aa: CSVETGLLSGNTIYF
abundance: once; v_gene: TRBV7-8; d_gene: .; j_gene: TRBJ1-2; CDR3nt: TGTGCCAGCAGCGTACCGGGACCGCTCTATGGCTACACCTTC; CDR3aa: CASSVPGPLYGYTF
abundance: .; v_gene: TRBV6-1; d_gene: .; j_gene: TRBJ2-1; CDR3nt: TGTGCCAGCAGCGGACAGCCGTACAATGAGCAGTTCTTC; CDR3aa: CASSGQPYNEQFF
abundance: .; v_gene: TRBV5-1; d_gene: .; j_gene: TRBJ2-1; CDR3nt: TGCGCCAGCAGCGGGGGGCCGGGGAACAATGAGCAGTTCTTC; CDR3aa: CASSGGPGNNEQFF
abundance: .; v_gene: TRBV6-1; d_gene: .; j_gene: TRBJ1-2; CDR3nt: TGTGCCAGCGACGCGGGGTGGTATGGCTACACCTTC; CDR3aa: CASDAGWYGYTF
abundance: .; v_gene: TRBV5-1; d_gene: .; j_gene: TRBJ1-2; CDR3nt: TGCGCCAGCAGCTTACCTCCCTGGGGGAGGGCTACTAGGTATGGCTACACCTTC; CDR3aa: CASSLPPWGRATRYGYTF
abundance: .; v_gene: TRBV18; d_gene: .; j_gene: TRBJ2-3; CDR3nt: TGTGCCAGCTCACCACCGAGGGCAGGGGAAACAGATACGCAGTATTTT; CDR3aa: CASSPPRAGETDTQYF
abundance: .; v_gene: TRBV12-5; d_gene: TRBD2; j_gene: TRBJ2-1; CDR3nt: TGTGCTAGTGGTTTGGTTTTCGGGCGGTCAGGGACTAGAAATGAGCAGTTCTTC; CDR3aa: CASGLVFGRSGTRNEQFF
abundance: .; v_gene: TRBV11-2; d_gene: .; j_gene: TRBJ1-2; CDR3nt: TGTGCCAGCAGCTTCCGGGGGGAAGCTAACTATGGCTACACCTTC; CDR3aa: CASSFRGEANYGYTF
abundance: once; v_gene: TRBV7-9; d_gene: .; j_gene: TRBJ1-1; CDR3nt: TGTGCCAGCAGCTTAGTCTCACCTGAAGCTTTCTTT; CDR3aa: CASSLVSPEAFF
abundance: once; v_gene: TRBV9; d_gene: .; j_gene: TRBJ2-3; CDR3nt: TGTGCCAGCAGCGTAGGGGGAGATACGCAGTATTTT; CDR3aa: CASSVGGDTQYF
abundance: few; v_gene: TRBV30; d_gene: TRBD1; j_gene: TRBJ2-2; CDR3nt: TGTGCCTGGAGGATTACAGGGGCCGGGGAGCTGTTTTTT; CDR3aa: CAWRITGAGELFF
abundance: few; v_gene: TRBV18; d_gene: .; j_gene: TRBJ1-3; CDR3nt: TGTGCCAGCTCACCACTTCGGGGTTCTGGAAACACCATATATTTT; CDR3aa: CASSPLRGSGNTIYF
abundance: .; v_gene: TRBV30; d_gene: .; j_gene: TRBJ1-4; CDR3nt: TGTGCCTGGACCCAAATGCGGGGAAAACTGTTTTTT; CDR3aa: CAWTQMRGKLFF
abundance: .; v_gene: TRBV7-3; d_gene: TRBD2; j_gene: TRBJ2-3; CDR3nt: TGTGCCAGCAGCCCAGCGGGGGTGCGAACAGATACGCAGTATTTT; CDR3aa: CASSPAGVRTDTQYF
abundance: medium-sized; v_gene: TRBV13; d_gene: .; j_gene: TRBJ1-2; CDR3nt: TGTGCCAGCAGCCTACGAATGACGCAGGGCGTTGGAAACTATGGCTACACCTTC; CDR3aa: CASSLRMTQGVGNYGYTF
abundance: .; v_gene: TRBV4-1; d_gene: .; j_gene: TRBJ1-1; CDR3nt: TGCGCCAGCAGCCAAGAAACAGGGAGGAACACTGAAGCTTTCTTT; CDR3aa: CASSQETGRNTEAFF
abundance: .; v_gene: TRBV11-2; d_gene: .; j_gene: TRBJ1-3; CDR3nt: TGTGCCAGCAGCTGGCCAGGGGGAAACACCATATATTTT; CDR3aa: CASSWPGGNTIYF
abundance: few; v_gene: TRBV12-5; d_gene: TRBD2; j_gene: TRBJ2-2; CDR3nt: TGTGCTAGTGGTTTATCATTGGGCGGGGGAGACACCGGGGAGCTGTTTTTT; CDR3aa: CASGLSLGGGDTGELFF
abundance: .; v_gene: TRBV6-5; d_gene: .; j_gene: TRBJ2-2; CDR3nt: TGTGCCAGCAGTTACTCGAGTCAGGGCGCCACCGGGGAGCTGTTTTTT; CDR3aa: CASSYSSQGATGELFF
abundance: .; v_gene: TRBV5-1; d_gene: .; j_gene: TRBJ2-2; CDR3nt: TGCGCCAGCGCTTATGAGGCCGGGGAGCTGTTTTTT; CDR3aa: CASAYEAGELFF
abundance: .; v_gene: TRBV6-1; d_gene: .; j_gene: TRBJ2-5; CDR3nt: TGTGCCAGCAGCGGAGGGTCGGCACCCGGGGAGACCCAGTACTTC; CDR3aa: CASSGGSAPGETQYF
abundance: .; v_gene: TRBV5-6; d_gene: .; j_gene: TRBJ1-3; CDR3nt: TGTGCCAGCAGCTCGCAAGGGGGAGTGAACACCATATATTTT; CDR3aa: CASSSQGGVNTIYF
abundance: .; v_gene: TRBV4-1; d_gene: TRBD1; j_gene: TRBJ1-2; CDR3nt: TGCGCCAGCAGCCTCTCGACAGGGGGCGGGGGCTACACCTTC; CDR3aa: CASSLSTGGGGYTF
abundance: .; v_gene: TRBV19; d_gene: TRBD2; j_gene: TRBJ2-3; CDR3nt: TGTGCCAGTAGCCCTAGCGGGGGGGCAGGGGATACGCAGTATTTT; CDR3aa: CASSPSGGAGDTQYF
abundance: .; v_gene: TRBV5-1; d_gene: TRBD1; j_gene: TRBJ2-5; CDR3nt: TGCGCCAGCAGCTTGGAAACTGGACAGGGCCAAGAGACCCAGTACTTC; CDR3aa: CASSLETGQGQETQYF
abundance: .; v_gene: TRBV21-1; d_gene: .; j_gene: TRBJ2-3; CDR3nt: TGTGCCAGCAGCAACGGAAACACAGATACGCAGTATTTT; CDR3aa: CASSNGNTDTQYF
abundance: .; v_gene: TRBV7-3; d_gene: .; j_gene: TRBJ2-4; CDR3nt: TGTGCCAGCAGCTCCCCGACAGGTGACAAAAACATTCAGTACTTC; CDR3aa: CASSSPTGDKNIQYF
abundance: .; v_gene: TRBV2; d_gene: .; j_gene: TRBJ2-5; CDR3nt: TGTGCCAGCAGTGTCGGCCGGAGTCAGGCCCAGTACTTC; CDR3aa: CASSVGRSQAQYF
abundance: once; v_gene: TRBV2; d_gene: .; j_gene: TRBJ2-4; CDR3nt: TGTGCCAGCAGCAGAGGGAACAGGGCCCTAAACATTCAGTACTTC; CDR3aa: CASSRGNRALNIQYF
abundance: .; v_gene: TRBV18; d_gene: .; j_gene: TRBJ1-3; CDR3nt: TGTGCCAGCTCACCACAGACCTCTGGAAACACCATATATTTT; CDR3aa: CASSPQTSGNTIYF
abundance: .; v_gene: TRBV28; d_gene: .; j_gene: TRBJ1-3; CDR3nt: TGTGCCATTGGGGGCTCTGGAAACACCATATATTTT; CDR3aa: CAIGGSGNTIYF
abundance: .; v_gene: TRBV7-9; d_gene: .; j_gene: TRBJ1-1; CDR3nt: TGTGCCAGCAGCCCGAGGGCCTCTGCGAACACTGAAGCTTTCTTT; CDR3aa: CASSPRASANTEAFF
abundance: .; v_gene: TRBV5-6; d_gene: TRBD1; j_gene: TRBJ2-4; CDR3nt: TGTGCCAGCAGCTTGGTAAGGACAGGGGGATCGTACATTCAGTACTTC; CDR3aa: CASSLVRTGGSYIQYF
abundance: .; v_gene: TRBV14; d_gene: TRBD2; j_gene: TRBJ2-7; CDR3nt: TGTGCCAGCAGCCCGGGACTATCGGGGCCCACCTACGAGCAGTACTTC; CDR3aa: CASSPGLSGPTYEQYF
abundance: .; v_gene: TRBV29-1; d_gene: .; j_gene: TRBJ1-2; CDR3nt: TGCAGCGTTGACAGGGAGAATGGCTACACCTTC; CDR3aa: CSVDRENGYTF
abundance: .; v_gene: TRBV29-1; d_gene: .; j_gene: TRBJ1-4; CDR3nt: TGCAGCGCCATGGGGCAGGGCGATGAAAAACTGTTTTTT; CDR3aa: CSAMGQGDEKLFF
abundance: .; v_gene: TRBV12-5; d_gene: .; j_gene: TRBJ1-5; CDR3nt: TGTGCTAGTGGTTTGGTAAGATTAATGGGGGATGATCAGCCCCAGCATTTT; CDR3aa: CASGLVRLMGDDQPQHF
abundance: .; v_gene: TRBV7-3; d_gene: .; j_gene: TRBJ2-2; CDR3nt: TGTGCCAGCAGCTTAACGTTATGGACGGCGAACACCGGGGAGCTGTTTTTT; CDR3aa: CASSLTLWTANTGELFF
abundance: .; v_gene: TRBV10-2; d_gene: .; j_gene: TRBJ1-5; CDR3nt: TGCGCCAGCAGTGAGTCGAGCGGGAATCAGCCCCAGCATTTT; CDR3aa: CASSESSGNQPQHF
abundance: .; v_gene: TRBV28; d_gene: TRBD1; j_gene: TRBJ1-6; CDR3nt: TGTGCCAGCAGAACCCCGTTGGGGACAGGGGGTTCACCCCTCCACTTT; CDR3aa: CASRTPLGTGGSPLHF
abundance: .; v_gene: TRBV21-1; d_gene: .; j_gene: TRBJ1-2; CDR3nt: TGTGCCAGCGTCAGGTTACGACGGACGCGAGGGGGGGATGGCTACACCTTC; CDR3aa: CASVRLRRTRGGDGYTF
abundance: once; v_gene: TRBV6-1; d_gene: .; j_gene: TRBJ2-5; CDR3nt: TGTGCCACCACCCAAGAGACCCAGTACTTC; CDR3aa: CATTQETQYF
abundance: .; v_gene: TRBV6-6; d_gene: TRBD2; j_gene: TRBJ2-2; CDR3nt: TGTGCCAGCACCCCGGGGGGGGCCGGGGAGCTGTTTTTT; CDR3aa: CASTPGGAGELFF
abundance: .; v_gene: TRBV5-1; d_gene: TRBD1; j_gene: TRBJ2-5; CDR3nt: TGCGCCAGCAGCTTGGCTGGGACAGGGGCTGCGGAGACCCAGTACTTC; CDR3aa: CASSLAGTGAAETQYF